Presented here are 7 T cell receptor beta chains from one specimen sequenced in a study of shared clonotypes between healthy human individuals. Libraries were prepared by immunoSEQ multiplex PCR; TCRdb keeps only in-frame clonotypes and omits some of them. The table lists 1.4 million or so clones, 98% of them singletons. Sequenced input: naive CD4+ T cells sorted from blood. Specified subset: CD45RA+ positively selected. These receptors were collected from a man aged 25-45 years in good health.

The rearrangement links TRBV6-5 to TRBJ2-2, with 7 bases aligning to TRBD1. The length of the CDR3 is 14 residues. V shed 9 bases and J 2 bases; nucleotides not matched to a gene: 6. Germline V gene data show CDR1 as MNHEY and CDR2 as SVGAGI. In nucleotides, the CDR3 is TGTGCCAGAAAAAGACAGGGAAACACCGGGGAGCTGTTTTTT. Its protein product is CARKRQGNTGELFF.

The chain uses TRBV6-4 and TRBJ2-1, with TRBD1 identical over 7 bases. V gave up 3 bases and J gave up 9 bases; unmatched junction bases: 14. Germline values: CDR1 MRHNA, CDR2 SNTAGT. The CDR3 runs to 16 residues. The DNA for the CDR3 is TGTGCCAGCAGTGAAGTAGGGGGCTTTAGGTACGGTGAGCAGTTCTTC. It is translated as CASSEVGGFRYGEQFF.

In this sample, this clone turned up once. Other DNA sequences in this sample translate to the same CDR3. The chain recombines TRBV29-1 with TRBJ1-1, with D tentatively TRBD1 (5 bases). CDR3 length: 12 residues. With 4 bases removed from V and 0 bases from J, the gap between germline ends came to 6 bases. The germline V gene has CDR1 SQVTM and CDR2 ANQGSEA. The CDR3 DNA follows: TGCAGCGTTGGGGGGATGAACACTGAAGCTTTCTTT. It encodes CSVGGMNTEAFF. The full variable domain, completed using reference TRBV29-1 and TRBJ1-1, is SAVISQKPSRDICQRGTSLTIQCQVDSQVTMMFWYRQQPGQSLTLIATANQGSEATYESGFVIDKFPISRPNLTFSTLTVSNMSPEDSSIYLCSVGGMNTEAFFGQGTRLTVV.

CDR3 in amino acids: CARLTLLQFSYEQYF. DNA for the CDR3: TGTGCCAGGTTAACTCTCCTGCAGTTCTCCTACGAGCAGTACTTC. The chain links TRBV21-1 to TRBJ2-7. TRBV21-1 is classified as a pseudogene. The CDR3 sequence is 15 residues long.

V gene TRBV7-6 combines with J gene TRBJ2-7, with 12 bases identical to TRBD2. V gave up 1 base and J gave up 6 bases; unmatched junction bases: 10. Germline CDR1 SGHVS, CDR2 FNYEAQ. The CDR3 covers 17 residues. CDR3 region: CASSLVASGRAFSEQYF. The DNA for the CDR3 is TGTGCCAGCAGCTTAGTGGCTAGCGGGAGGGCGTTCTCCGAGCAGTACTTC. The complete variable domain, with remaining parts taken from reference TRBV7-6 and TRBJ2-7, reads GAGVSQSPRYKVTKRGQDVALRCDPISGHVSLYWYRQALGQGPEFLTYFNYEAQQDKSGLPNDRFSAERPEGSISTLTIQRTEQRDSAMYRCASSLVASGRAFSEQYFGPGTRLTVT.

This clone was found once. The J gene is TRBJ1-5, the V gene TRBV21-1; the table's D call TRBD1 went unverified against the DNA. TRBV21-1 is annotated as a pseudogene. This CDR3 is built from 15 residues. CDR3 coding DNA: TGTGCCAGCACCGTGGACAGGGCCCGCAATCAGCCCCAGCATTTT. Protein sequence: CASTVDRARNQPQHF.

This clone showed up just once. The genes are TRBV6-1 and TRBJ1-3; D may be TRBD1 (5 bases). This CDR3 region has 14 residues. Trimming took 9 bases from V and 13 from J, leaving 25 bases between them. The germline V gene encodes CDR1 MNHNS and CDR2 SASEGT. The CDR3 bases are TGTGCCAGTGGGGAGGGACTGCGCTCTTCCCCGATATATTTT. Protein sequence: CASGEGLRSSPIYF.